This record concerns one T cell receptor beta chain sequence. The ends lost 4 bases at V and 4 bases at J; junction bases unmatched: 6. The CDR3 covers 14 residues. Germline CDR1 reads KGHSH; CDR2 reads LQKENI. The data stem from a study of blood T cell repertoires in COVID-19. The overall study: Samples representing acute and convalescent COVID-19 were sourced from the United States, Italy and Spain.

As processed by the authors: The assay estimated nucleated cells by amplifying reference gene primers. TCRdb's table, derived via immunoSEQ multiplex PCR, lists solely in-frame clones and lacks some. V, J and clone size derive from that table, while D and trimming were established from the DNA sequence. The sample has some 190,000 clones, roughly 90% seen once. Sequenced input: peripheral blood. The receptor comes from a man between 18 and 35 years old with active or convalescent COVID-19. The chain couples TRBV18 to TRBJ1-1; TRBD1 matches at 7 bases. The CDR3 region has the DNA TGTGCCAGCTCACTTCCGGGACAGATCACTGAAGCTTTCTTT. Protein product: CASSLPGQITEAFF.